A selection of T cell receptor beta chains follows, all from one sample in a study of blood T cell repertoires in COVID-19. Sequencing was performed with immunoSEQ multiplex PCR; in TCRdb, only in-frame clones are kept and a portion is missing. The sample carries some 190,000 clones, approximately 86% recorded once. Sequenced material: peripheral blood. The source of these receptors is a man older than 75 with COVID-19, enrolled during active disease. Each CDR3 is given without its conserved first and last residue. The order of the fields is D gene, J gene, V gene, CDR3 protein. The D gene is left open where the match is weak.

>TRBD2|TRBJ2-2|TRBV3-1/TRBV3-2
ASSLPKRGCCTGELF
>-|TRBJ1-5|TRBV24-1
ATSGGGRGSNQPQH
>TRBD1|TRBJ2-6|TRBV10-2
ASGRDRATGANVLT
>TRBD1|TRBJ1-2|TRBV28
ASSLMTGIYGYT
>TRBD1|TRBJ1-5|TRBV20-1
SAIGGLSQH
>-|TRBJ1-5|TRBV6-5
ASSYREGNQPQH
>-|TRBJ1-1|TRBV6-4
ASRQGYMNTEAF
>-|TRBJ1-1|TRBV4-1
ASSQDRASGGAF
>-|TRBJ1-5|TRBV4-2
ASSQDVGARQPQH
>-|TRBJ1-2|TRBV12-3/TRBV12-4
ASRDTNYGYT